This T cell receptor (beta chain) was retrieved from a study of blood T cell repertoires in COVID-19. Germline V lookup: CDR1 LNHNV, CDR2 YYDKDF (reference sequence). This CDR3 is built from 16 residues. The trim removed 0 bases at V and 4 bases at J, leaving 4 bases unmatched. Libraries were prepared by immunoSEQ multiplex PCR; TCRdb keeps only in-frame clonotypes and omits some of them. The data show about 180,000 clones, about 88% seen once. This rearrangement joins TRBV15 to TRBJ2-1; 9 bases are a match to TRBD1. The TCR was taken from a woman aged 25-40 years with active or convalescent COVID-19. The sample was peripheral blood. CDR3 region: CATSREGQGRYNEQFF. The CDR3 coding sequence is TGTGCCACCAGCAGAGAGGGACAGGGACGATACAATGAGCAGTTCTTC.